This entry concerns a single T cell receptor beta chain. Its target is not known. This sample is drawn from a study of monozygotic twins with inflammatory bowel disease. Study findings and constraints: Whereas healthy co-twins had higher TCRbeta diversity (inverse Simpson), IBD patients had lower diversity.

Germline V gives CDR1 LGHDT, CDR2 YNNKEL (reference sequence). The CDR3 consists of 13 residues. TCRdb reprocessed the 5' RACE reads, with one entry per CDR3 protein and no DNA. The ten most abundant clones cover 2.4% of a sample with some 150,000 distinct CDR3 sequences. The material sequenced was blood. The genes are TRBV3-1 and TRBJ2-1; lacking DNA, the TRBD1 call made by TCRdb goes unchecked. This clonotype was sampled from a human donor with ulcerative colitis or Crohn's disease, or a healthy co-twin of an affected twin (not recorded which). CDR3 loop: CASSQDPRQAQFF.